This T cell receptor beta chain originates from a study of T cells in Graves' hyperthyroidism and ophthalmopathy. This clonotype was counted many times. Amplification of TCR beta CDR3 regions was performed using RNA transcripts as template. HTBI primers were employed in a first-round RT-PCR of the TCR CDR3. TCRdb independently ran MiXCR on the multiplex PCR reads; one entry per CDR3 protein. Among under 650,000 distinct CDR3 sequences listed, 15% to 20% were seen once. This TCR was sampled from a woman under 40 with Graves' hyperthyroidism. The material sequenced was blood.

The chain's CDR3 is CASGIGQMDIQYF. The CDR3 DNA follows: TGTGCCAGCGGAATAGGACAGATGGACATTCAGTACTTC. This sequence joins TRBV28 and TRBJ2-4; possibly TRBD1 for D (6 bases). CDR1 MDHEN and CDR2 SYDVKM come from the germline V gene. The CDR3 totals 13 residues. V lost 8 bases to trimming and J lost 8 bases, with 16 bases between them.